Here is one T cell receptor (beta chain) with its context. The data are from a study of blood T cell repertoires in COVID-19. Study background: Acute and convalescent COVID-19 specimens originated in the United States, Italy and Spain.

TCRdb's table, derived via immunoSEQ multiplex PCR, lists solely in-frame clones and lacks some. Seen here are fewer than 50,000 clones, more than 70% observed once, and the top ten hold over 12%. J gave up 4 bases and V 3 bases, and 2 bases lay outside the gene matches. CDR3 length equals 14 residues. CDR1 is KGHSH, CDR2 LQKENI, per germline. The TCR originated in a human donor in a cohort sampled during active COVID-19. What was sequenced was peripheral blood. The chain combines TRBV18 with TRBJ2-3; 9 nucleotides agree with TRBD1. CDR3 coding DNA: TGTGCCAGCTCACCCGGACAGGGGCCAGATACGCAGTATTTT. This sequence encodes CASSPGQGPDTQYF.